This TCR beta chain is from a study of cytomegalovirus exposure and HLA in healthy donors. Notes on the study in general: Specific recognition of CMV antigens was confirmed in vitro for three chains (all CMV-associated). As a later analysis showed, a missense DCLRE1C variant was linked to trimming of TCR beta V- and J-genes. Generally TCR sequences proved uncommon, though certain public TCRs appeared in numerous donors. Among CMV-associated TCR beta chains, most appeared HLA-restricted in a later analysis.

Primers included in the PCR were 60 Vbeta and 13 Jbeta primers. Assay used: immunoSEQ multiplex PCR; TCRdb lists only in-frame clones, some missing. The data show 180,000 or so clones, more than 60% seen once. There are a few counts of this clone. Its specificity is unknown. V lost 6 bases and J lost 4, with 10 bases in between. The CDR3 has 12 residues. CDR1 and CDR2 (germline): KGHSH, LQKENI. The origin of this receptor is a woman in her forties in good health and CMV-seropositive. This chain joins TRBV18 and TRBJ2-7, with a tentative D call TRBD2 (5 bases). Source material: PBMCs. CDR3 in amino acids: CASSHGNYEQYF. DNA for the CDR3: TGTGCCAGCTCCCACGGGAATTACGAGCAGTACTTC.